This TCR beta chain is drawn from a study of T-cell reconstitution after alpha-beta-depleted transplantation in children. Unique molecular identifiers were built into the TCRbeta library. Using its own MiXCR run on the PCR reads, TCRdb lists one record per CDR3 protein. The sample lists tens of thousands of distinct CDR3 sequences; approximately 5% were seen once. The CDR3 runs 15 residues. CDR1 is MNHEY, CDR2 SMNVEV, per germline (reference sequence). Trimming shortened V by 4 bases and J by 4 bases, and 17 bases separated the two germline ends. Broader study findings: There were some patients whose high TCRbeta diversity at day 60 came from surviving recipient T cells and thymic progenitors. Expanded graft clones, several hundred of them, were reportedly the source of alpha-beta T cells about two months after transplant.

This clonotype was recorded at least ten times. The antigen is undetermined. The source was PBMCs, mostly from graft donor cells, collected 180 days after TCRalphabeta/CD19-depleted stem cell transplant. The sequence came from a boy under two years old who had a stem cell transplant for acute myeloid leukemia, so the T cells may come from the graft donor. The gene calls are TRBV27 and TRBJ2-7, with a possible D match to TRBD2 (5 bases). The CDR3 is CASSWSSLVVYEQYF. The DNA for the CDR3 is TGTGCCAGCAGTTGGTCGTCACTAGTGGTTTACGAGCAGTACTTC.